This TCR beta chain was documented in a study of T cell changes during pregnancy in multiple sclerosis. TCRdb's copy holds only in-frame clones and misses some; the assay was immunoSEQ multiplex PCR. The sample lists 45,000 to 55,000 clones, just over 85% occurring once. Unmatched junction bases numbered 6, after V lost 4 bases and J lost 4 bases. The CDR3 has 15 residues. The V gene's germline CDR1 is SGHAT and CDR2 FQNNGV. This sample comprised CD4+ T cells from peripheral blood mononuclear cells, obtained in the second trimester of pregnancy. This TCR came from a female donor with multiple sclerosis, enrolled in a pregnancy study. The V gene is TRBV11-2, the J gene TRBJ2-1; 8 bases are shared with TRBD2. In DNA form, the CDR3 reads TGTGCCAGCAGCTCTCAGGTAGCGGGGTACAATGAGCAGTTCTTC. It specifies CASSSQVAGYNEQFF.